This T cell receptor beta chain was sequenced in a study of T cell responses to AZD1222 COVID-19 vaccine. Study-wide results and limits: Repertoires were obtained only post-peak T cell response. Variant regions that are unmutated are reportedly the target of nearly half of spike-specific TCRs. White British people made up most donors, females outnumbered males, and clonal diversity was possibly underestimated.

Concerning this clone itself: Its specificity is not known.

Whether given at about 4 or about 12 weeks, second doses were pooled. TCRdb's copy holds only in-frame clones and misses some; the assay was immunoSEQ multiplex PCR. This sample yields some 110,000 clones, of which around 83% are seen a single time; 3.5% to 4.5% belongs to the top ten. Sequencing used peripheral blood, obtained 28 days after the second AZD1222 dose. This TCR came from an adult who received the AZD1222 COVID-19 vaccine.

CDR3 region: CASSFIGTPSGYGYTF. CDR3 coding DNA: TGTGCCAGCAGTTTCATAGGGACACCGTCTGGCTATGGCTACACCTTC. This rearrangement joins TRBV28 to TRBJ1-2; D might be TRBD1 (6 bases). This CDR3 has 16 amino acids. V lost 3 bases, J lost 4 bases, and 18 bases lay in between. Per germline, CDR1 MDHEN and CDR2 SYDVKM.